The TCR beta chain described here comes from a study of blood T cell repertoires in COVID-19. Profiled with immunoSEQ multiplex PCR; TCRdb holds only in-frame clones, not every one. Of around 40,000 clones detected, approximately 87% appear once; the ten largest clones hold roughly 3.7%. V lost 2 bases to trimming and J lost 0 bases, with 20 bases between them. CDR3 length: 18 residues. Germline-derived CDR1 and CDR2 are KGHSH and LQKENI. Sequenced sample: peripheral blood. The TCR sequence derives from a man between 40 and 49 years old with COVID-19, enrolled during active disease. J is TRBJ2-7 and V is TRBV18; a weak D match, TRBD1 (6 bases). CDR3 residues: CASSPFADSYLSSYEQYF. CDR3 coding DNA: TGTGCCAGCTCACCATTCGCGGACAGTTACCTTAGCTCCTACGAGCAGTACTTC.